Presented here are 31 T cell receptor beta chains from one specimen sequenced in a study of T cell responses to AZD1222 COVID-19 vaccine. Measured with immunoSEQ multiplex PCR; TCRdb has only the in-frame clones, and not every one. The sample includes roughly 120,000 clones, roughly 85% of them seen just once. The sequencing used peripheral blood, collected on day 0 of MenACWY control vaccination. The source of these receptors is an adult in good health.

The CDR3 DNA reads as TGTGCCAGCAGCTTAGCAGGGAGAGGAGATACGCAGTATTTT. Protein sequence: CASSLAGRGDTQYF. The rearrangement links TRBV7-2 to TRBJ2-3, with D tentatively TRBD2 (5 bases). The V end was cut by 0 bases, the J end by 5 bases, with 9 bases between. Germline assignment: CDR1 SGHTA and CDR2 FQGNSA. There are 14 residues in the CDR3. The whole variable domain, remainder taken from reference TRBV7-2 and TRBJ2-3, is GAGVSQSPSNKVTEKGKDVELRCDPISGHTALYWYRQSLGQGLEFLIYFQGNSAPDKSGLPSDRFSAERTGGSVSTLTIQRTQQEDSAVYLCASSLAGRGDTQYFGPGTRLTVL.

The chain joins TRBV19 to TRBJ1-1; 8 bases map to TRBD1. V lost 2 bases to trimming and J lost 5 bases; unmatched junction nucleotides: 10. Germline loops: CDR1 LNHDA, CDR2 SQIVND (reference sequence). The CDR3 consists of 16 residues. The CDR3: CASSIPWEGTGTEAFF. The CDR3 bases are TGTGCCAGTAGTATACCATGGGAGGGGACAGGAACTGAAGCTTTCTTT.

This clone was observed many times. The genes are TRBV4-3 and TRBJ2-7; 10 bases are a match to TRBD1. With 0 bases clipped from V and 5 bases from J, the junction kept 7 bases outside the gene matches. CDR3 length equals 16 residues. In germline, CDR1 is LGHNA, CDR2 YSLEER. CDR3 in DNA: TGCGCCAGCAGCCAAGATCGACAGGGGGCTACCCACGAGCAGTACTTC. Its protein product is CASSQDRQGATHEQYF.

The V call is TRBV27, the J call TRBJ1-4; no definite D call. The V end lost 8 bases, the J end lost 11 bases, and 27 bases lay between the germline ends. Germline V CDR1 and CDR2: MNHEY, SMNVEV (reference sequence). There are 16 residues in the CDR3. The CDR3: CASRPSQASLEKKLFF. Here the CDR3 DNA reads TGTGCCAGCCGGCCGAGTCAGGCTTCCCTCGAGAAGAAACTGTTTTTT.

The V and J genes are TRBV2 and TRBJ2-3; 14 nucleotides align to TRBD2. Trimming at V came to 7 bases and at J to 3 bases, leaving 3 bases not matched to a gene. Germline lookup yields CDR1 SNHLY and CDR2 FYNNEI. This CDR3 comprises 15 residues. The CDR3, as DNA: TGTGCCAGCAATAGACTAGCGGGGGGGACAGATACGCAGTATTTT. It yields the protein CASNRLAGGTDTQYF.

The chain employs TRBV30 and TRBJ1-5; D might be TRBD1 (5 bases). Germline CDR1 and CDR2: GTSNPN and SVGIG (reference sequence). The CDR3 has 15 amino acids. The V end lost 1 base, the J end lost 4 bases, and 14 bases lay between the germline ends. The CDR3 DNA is TGTGCCTGGAGTGCAGGGAGAGTAGGAAATCAGCCCCAGCATTTT. It encodes CAWSAGRVGNQPQHF. Variable domain in full (rest from reference TRBV30 and TRBJ1-5): SQTIHQWPATLVQPVGSPLSLECTVEGTSNPNLYWYRQAAGRGLQLLFYSVGIGQISSEVPQNLSASRPQDRQFILSSKKLLLSDSGFYLCAWSAGRVGNQPQHFGDGTRLSIL.

The chain couples TRBV6-2 or TRBV6-3 to TRBJ1-1, with D unclear. V was cut by 2 bases and J by 1 base, with 14 bases left in between. Germline assignment: CDR1 MNHEY and CDR2 SVGEGT. The CDR3 is 16 amino acids. The CDR3: CASSYTSTQPNTEAFF. CDR3 nucleotides: TGTGCCAGCAGTTACACCTCAACGCAGCCGAACACTGAAGCTTTCTTT.

The chain uses TRBV6-1 and TRBJ1-1; tentative D call: TRBD1 (6 bases). Germline CDR1 is MNHNS and CDR2 is SASEGT. V gave up 3 bases and J gave up 1 base, with 9 bases separating them. This CDR3 spans 14 amino acids. CDR3 residues: CASSDIRGNTEAFF. The CDR3 bases are TGTGCCAGCAGTGACATCAGGGGGAACACTGAAGCTTTCTTT.

The chain recombines TRBV27 with TRBJ1-1; 7 bases match TRBD1. Trimming at V came to 2 bases and at J to 7 bases, leaving 7 bases not matched to a gene. Germline assignment: CDR1 MNHEY and CDR2 SMNVEV (reference sequence). This CDR3 is 14 amino acids long. Here the CDR3 DNA reads TGTGCCAGCAGTTTAATCGTGGGACAGTTTGAAGCTTTCTTT. Translated: CASSLIVGQFEAFF.

V usage is TRBV5-6 and J usage is TRBJ1-3; D uncertain. V lost 1 base and J lost 0, with 17 bases in between. Germline V gene lookup returns CDR1 SGHDT and CDR2 YYEEEE. This CDR3 is 18 amino acids long. CDR3 sequence: CASSLILGGRISGNTIYF. Written as DNA, the CDR3 is TGTGCCAGCAGCTTGATCTTGGGAGGCCGAATCTCTGGAAACACCATATATTTT.

The chain employs TRBV6-2 or TRBV6-3 and TRBJ1-2, with D possibly TRBD1 on 6 matching bases. Germline assignment: CDR1 MNHEY and CDR2 SVGEGT. This CDR3 has 14 amino acids. V lost 3 bases, J lost 8 bases, and 16 bases lay in between. CDR3 loop: CASSYSRGSGGYTF. The CDR3 DNA sequence: TGTGCCAGCAGTTATTCAAGGGGGAGTGGAGGCTACACCTTC.

This chain connects TRBV3-1 (or the pseudogene TRBV3-2) to TRBJ1-1; no firm D call. Germline lookup yields CDR1 LGHDT and CDR2 YNNKEL (reference sequence). V lost 0 bases to trimming and J lost 11 bases, with 10 bases between them. This CDR3 is built from 12 residues. The chain's CDR3 is CASSQEPRLAFF. The DNA for the CDR3 is TGTGCCAGCAGCCAAGAGCCTAGGTTGGCTTTCTTT.

V is TRBV18 and J is TRBJ1-2; 10 nucleotides agree with TRBD1. Germline V gene lookup returns CDR1 KGHSH and CDR2 LQKENI. The V segment lost 4 bases and the J segment 6 bases; nucleotides outside the gene matches: 8. This CDR3 is built from 15 residues. The DNA of the CDR3 is TGTGCCAGCTCACTCAGACAGGGGGCTATAGATGGCTACACCTTC. This encodes CASSLRQGAIDGYTF.

A single count supports this clone. V gene TRBV11-2 combines with J gene TRBJ1-4, with D perhaps TRBD1 (5 bases). Between the trimmed V and J ends, which lost 4 bases and 10 bases, there was a span of 22 bases. The CDR3 is 16 amino acids. The germline CDR1 and CDR2 sequences are SGHAT and FQNNGV. This CDR3 is CASSSPAGRGSGKLFF. The CDR3 DNA sequence: TGTGCCAGCAGCTCCCCCGCCGGGCGGGGGAGCGGAAAACTGTTTTTT.

The rearrangement joins TRBV30 to TRBJ2-3, with 7 positions matching TRBD2. The CDR3 extends over 15 amino acids. The junction had 10 bases not matched to a gene; V was cut back by 5 bases and J by 2 bases. In germline, CDR1 is GTSNPN, CDR2 SVGIG (reference sequence). The CDR3 here is CAWGTRAGYTDTQYF. The CDR3 nucleotides are TGTGCCTGGGGTACTAGAGCGGGGTACACAGATACGCAGTATTTT.

The V and J genes are TRBV5-1 and TRBJ1-3, with D possibly matching TRBD1 (5 bases). The CDR3 has 14 amino acids. The V gene's germline CDR1 is SGHRS and CDR2 YFSETQ. V lost 4 bases, J lost 0 bases, and 8 bases lay in between. Here the CDR3 reads CASSPGASGNTIYF. Here the CDR3 DNA reads TGCGCCAGCAGCCCTGGGGCCTCTGGAAACACCATATATTTT.

This chain joins TRBV29-1 and TRBJ1-2; D is unresolved. Trimming pared 2 bases from V and 2 bases from J, leaving 9 bases between. The CDR3 totals 13 residues. Germline CDR1 is SQVTM and CDR2 is ANQGSEA. The CDR3 DNA sequence: TGCAGCGTTGAATGGGTTCTAAACTATGGCTACACCTTC. This gives the protein CSVEWVLNYGYTF.

The gene calls are TRBV7-2 and TRBJ2-1; the match to TRBD2 covers 10 bases. Germline assignment: CDR1 SGHTA and CDR2 FQGNSA. This CDR3 has 15 residues. V shed 4 bases, J shed 7 bases, and the junction held 7 bases outside the gene matches. The CDR3 region has the DNA TGTGCCAGCAGCTGGCAGCGGGGGGGCATGAATGAGCAGTTCTTC. Encoded protein: CASSWQRGGMNEQFF.

V gene TRBV27 combines with J gene TRBJ2-7; 7 nucleotides match TRBD2. From germline, CDR1 is MNHEY and CDR2 SMNVEV (reference sequence). V was clipped by 6 bases and J by 2 bases; unmatched bases: 7. This CDR3 comprises 14 residues. Written as DNA, the CDR3 is TGTGCCAGCAGGACCGGGACTACCACCTACGAGCAGTACTTC. Translated, it gives CASRTGTTTYEQYF.

The chain has TRBV7-2 and TRBJ1-3, with D tentatively TRBD1 (6 bases). This CDR3 has 16 amino acids. Germline lookup yields CDR1 SGHTA and CDR2 FQGNSA. V was trimmed by 6 bases and J by 4 bases, leaving 19 bases between them. CDR3 loop: CASREGVGEAGNTIYF. CDR3 coding DNA: TGTGCCAGCAGAGAGGGGGTGGGGGAGGCAGGAAACACCATATATTTT.

The chain carries TRBV2 and TRBJ1-5, with TRBD1 matching over 8 bases. The germline V gene encodes CDR1 SNHLY and CDR2 FYNNEI. The CDR3 runs to 15 residues. Germline trimming cut 5 bases from V and 3 bases from J; bases unmatched to any gene: 6. CDR3 bases: TGTGCCAGCAGTCCCCCGGGACAGGTCAATCAGCCCCAGCATTTT. Translated: CASSPPGQVNQPQHF. Full variable domain (missing parts from reference TRBV2 and TRBJ1-5): EPEVTQTPSHQVTQMGQEVILRCVPISNHLYFYWYRQILGQKVEFLVSFYNNEISEKSEIFDDQFSVERPDGSNFTLKIRSTKLEDSAMYFCASSPPGQVNQPQHFGDGTRLSIL.

The DNA of the CDR3 is TGTGCCAGCAGCCATAACAGGCTCTCGAACTATGGCTACACCTTC. It yields the protein CASSHNRLSNYGYTF. The chain recombines TRBV3-1 (or the pseudogene TRBV3-2) with TRBJ1-2, with a possible D match to TRBD1 (5 bases). Germline V gene data show CDR1 as LGHDT and CDR2 as YNNKEL (reference sequence). V was clipped by 3 bases and J by 2 bases, with 13 bases between them. This CDR3 has 15 amino acids.

The chain combines TRBV28 with TRBJ2-7, with D unclear. The CDR3 is 15 amino acids. Looked up from germline, CDR1 is MDHEN and CDR2 is SYDVKM. The V end lost 1 base, the J end lost 0 bases, and 10 bases lay between the germline ends. The CDR3: CASSLFNPGSYEQYF. The DNA of the CDR3 is TGTGCCAGCAGTTTATTTAACCCAGGCTCCTACGAGCAGTACTTC.

Only a few counts were recorded for this clone. The genes are TRBV6-5 and TRBJ1-1, with TRBD1 matching 7 bases. The J segment lost 3 bases and the V segment lost 2 bases, leaving 3 bases of the junction unmatched. The germline V gene has CDR1 MNHEY and CDR2 SVGAGI. The CDR3 sequence is 14 residues long. The CDR3 is CASSYKTGYTEAFF. CDR3 DNA sequence: TGTGCCAGCAGTTACAAGACAGGGTACACTGAAGCTTTCTTT.

The chain recombines TRBV5-1 with TRBJ1-1; D possibly corresponds to TRBD1 (5 bases). The germline CDR1 and CDR2 sequences are SGHRS and YFSETQ. V lost 0 bases and J lost 5, with 17 bases in between. The CDR3 loop spans 16 amino acids. DNA for the CDR3: TGCGCCAGCAGCTTGGGGGCGAGACAAAAGGGGACTGAAGCTTTCTTT. It specifies CASSLGARQKGTEAFF. Full variable domain (remainder filled in from reference TRBV5-1 and TRBJ1-1): KAGVTQTPRYLIKTRGQQVTLSCSPISGHRSVSWYQQTPGQGLQFLFEYFSETQRNKGNFPGRFSGRQFSNSRSEMNVSTLELGDSALYLCASSLGARQKGTEAFFGQGTRLTVV.

V and J are TRBV28 and TRBJ1-4; no reliable D call. The ends were cut back, 6 bases at V and 7 bases at J, with 15 bases in the middle. Germline loops: CDR1 MDHEN, CDR2 SYDVKM. The CDR3 spans 14 residues. Written as DNA, the CDR3 is TGTGCCAGCAGAACCGGGATCCTTAGTGAAAAACTGTTTTTT. This gives the protein CASRTGILSEKLFF.

The chain employs TRBV4-2 and TRBJ1-2, with D possibly being TRBD1 (5 bases). Germline V gene sequence: CDR1 LGHNA, CDR2 YNFKEQ. V dropped 3 bases and J dropped 2 bases, with 13 bases sitting between them. There are 15 residues in the CDR3. CDR3 sequence reads: CASSQSGGSNYGYTF. The CDR3 DNA is TGTGCCAGCAGCCAGTCTGGGGGGTCCAACTATGGCTACACCTTC.

The chain joins TRBV29-1 to TRBJ1-3, with D possibly being TRBD1 (5 bases). CDR1 is SQVTM and CDR2 is ANQGSEA in the germline V gene. With 6 bases removed from V and 2 bases from J, the gap between germline ends came to 14 bases. The CDR3 has 14 amino acids. The CDR3 bases are TGCAGCGTCGAACAGGCTCCCCCTGGAAACACCATATATTTT. Translation: CSVEQAPPGNTIYF.

This chain connects TRBV2 to TRBJ2-7, with 10 bases that match TRBD1. Germline CDR1 reads SNHLY; CDR2 reads FYNNEI. This CDR3 is built from 14 residues. V lost 3 bases to trimming and J lost 3 bases; unmatched junction nucleotides: 2. CDR3 sequence reads: CASSEGQGSYEQYF. CDR3 coding DNA: TGTGCCAGCAGTGAGGGACAGGGGAGCTACGAGCAGTACTTC.

The gene calls are TRBV10-1 and TRBJ1-2; D is undetermined. Trimming stripped 2 bases from V and 3 bases from J, with 7 bases between. Germline CDR1 WNHNN, CDR2 SYGVQD (reference sequence). The CDR3 extends over 13 amino acids. The CDR3 spells CASSENSDYGYTF. The CDR3 DNA is TGCGCCAGCAGTGAGAACAGCGACTATGGCTACACCTTC.

The chain has TRBV19 and TRBJ2-3; 10 bases align to TRBD1. Germline lookup yields CDR1 LNHDA and CDR2 SQIVND (reference sequence). Losses at the gene ends were 6 bases for V and 7 bases for J; bases not matched to a gene: 10. This CDR3 region has 15 residues. CDR3 in amino acids: CASSPMGQGMNTQYF. DNA for the CDR3: TGTGCCAGTAGCCCTATGGGACAGGGGATGAATACGCAGTATTTT.